This TCR beta chain was identified during a study of blood T cell repertoires in COVID-19. V gave up 4 bases and J gave up 8 bases; unmatched junction bases: 12. The CDR3 consists of 16 residues. Germline V gene lookup returns CDR1 SGHRS and CDR2 YFSETQ. Clones were read by immunoSEQ multiplex PCR, and TCRdb kept only the in-frame ones, dropping some. Of 250,000 to 300,000 clones listed, approximately 79% were seen once; the top ten hold over 4%. The sequence was obtained from a man between 25 and 39 years old with acute COVID-19. The chain employs TRBV5-1 and TRBJ2-1; 10 nucleotides align to TRBD2. The sample was PBMCs or T cells enriched from blood (not recorded which). DNA of the CDR3: TGCGCCAGCAGCCCATCCAGCGGGGGGGCCTTTGATGAGCAGTTCTTC. Its translation: CASSPSSGGAFDEQFF.